This TCR beta chain was identified during a study of cytomegalovirus exposure and HLA in healthy donors. Study as a whole: The Caucasian-associated ancestry cluster contained roughly four fifths of the 300 to 450 genotyped donors.

General observations from the study: Listed as cytomegalovirus-associated were 164 TCR beta chains.

13 Jbeta primers and 60 Vbeta primers were used for the PCR. Clones were sequenced by immunoSEQ multiplex PCR, and TCRdb holds only the in-frame ones, with some missing. The table has more than 150,000 clones, less than 80% seen once. A remark on this clone: Its antigen is unidentified.

The sequencing sample was made of PBMCs. This sequence originates from a young man in good health and CMV-seronegative.

As DNA, the CDR3 is TGTGCCAGCAGTTCCGGGACAGGGAACAATCAGCCCCAGCATTTT. Residues: CASSSGTGNNQPQHF. V gene TRBV27 combines with J gene TRBJ1-5; TRBD1 aligns across 9 bases. V lost 4 bases to trimming and J lost 3 bases; unmatched junction nucleotides: 4. CDR1 MNHEY and CDR2 SMNVEV come from the germline V gene (reference sequence). This CDR3 region has 15 residues.